This T cell receptor (beta chain) was sequenced in a study of T cell repertoires in cytomegalovirus infection. Study at large: Selected CMV epitopes included recently identified HLA-C-restricted ones as well as well-studied HLA-B-restricted ones. Indications came from public TCR beta signatures; they pointed to CMV infection and to a matching HLA type.

TCRdb ran MiXCR on the reads and lists one entry per CDR3 protein. This repertoire shows around 750,000 distinct CDR3 sequences, about 33% found once; its top ten account for around 11%. In this sample, this clonotype turned up a few times. Its antigen is undetermined. Study observations and caveats: Cumulative public TCR beta family frequency identified CMV carriers with the relevant HLA. HLA-C-restricted CMV clonotypes gave the most frequent clonotype in two of eight donors.

The TCR comes from a human donor in good health (CMV status not recorded). Some clones in this sample may be carry-over from other donors' samples. The sample here was cultured CD8+ T cells from PBMCs, taken from culture after CMV antigen stimulation.

CDR3 bases: TGTGCCAGCAGCCCAAGGGACTCCTGGAATGAGCAGTTCTTC. This sequence encodes CASSPRDSWNEQFF. The chain couples TRBV7-9 to TRBJ2-1; the D gene is possibly TRBD2 (6 bases). CDR1 and CDR2 (germline): SEHNR, FQNEAQ (reference sequence). The CDR3 has 14 residues. The V end was cut by 5 bases, the J end by 7 bases, with 15 bases between.